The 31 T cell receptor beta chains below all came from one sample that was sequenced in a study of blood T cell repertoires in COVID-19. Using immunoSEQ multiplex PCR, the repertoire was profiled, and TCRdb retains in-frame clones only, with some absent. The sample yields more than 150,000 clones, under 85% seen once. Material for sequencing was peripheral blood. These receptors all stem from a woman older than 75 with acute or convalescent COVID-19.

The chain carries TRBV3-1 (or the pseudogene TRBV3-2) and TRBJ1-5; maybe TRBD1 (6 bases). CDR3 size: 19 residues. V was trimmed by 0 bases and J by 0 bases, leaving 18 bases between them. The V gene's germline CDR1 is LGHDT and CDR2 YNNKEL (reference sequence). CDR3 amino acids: CASSQDRQERAYSNQPQHF. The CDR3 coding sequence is TGTGCCAGCAGCCAAGATAGACAGGAGAGAGCGTATAGCAATCAGCCCCAGCATTTT.

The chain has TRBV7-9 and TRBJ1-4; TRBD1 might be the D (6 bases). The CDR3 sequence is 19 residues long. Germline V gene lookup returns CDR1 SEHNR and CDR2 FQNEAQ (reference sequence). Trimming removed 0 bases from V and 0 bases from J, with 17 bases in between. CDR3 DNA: TGTGCCAGCAGCTTAGCGTATGTCACAGGGATTGCAACTAATGAAAAACTGTTTTTT. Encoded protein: CASSLAYVTGIATNEKLFF.

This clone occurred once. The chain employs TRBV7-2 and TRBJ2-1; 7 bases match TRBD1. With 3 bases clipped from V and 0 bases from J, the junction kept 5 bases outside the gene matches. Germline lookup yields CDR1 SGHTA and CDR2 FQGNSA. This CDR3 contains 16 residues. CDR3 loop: CASSLQGTASYNEQFF. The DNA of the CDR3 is TGTGCCAGCAGCTTGCAAGGGACAGCCTCCTACAATGAGCAGTTCTTC.

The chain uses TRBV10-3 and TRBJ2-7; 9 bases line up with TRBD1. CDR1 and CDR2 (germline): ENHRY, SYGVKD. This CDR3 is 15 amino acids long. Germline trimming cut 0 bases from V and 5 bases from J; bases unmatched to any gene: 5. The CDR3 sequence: CAISESGQGYNEQYF. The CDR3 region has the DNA TGTGCCATCAGTGAGTCGGGACAGGGCTACAACGAGCAGTACTTC.

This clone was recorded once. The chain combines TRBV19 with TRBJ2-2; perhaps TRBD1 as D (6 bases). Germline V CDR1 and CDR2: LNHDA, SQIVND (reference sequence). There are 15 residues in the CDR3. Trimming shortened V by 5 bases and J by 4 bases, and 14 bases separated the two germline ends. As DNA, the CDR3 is TGTGCCAGTAGTCCAACAGGCAGGGGCACCGGGGAGCTGTTTTTT. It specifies CASSPTGRGTGELFF. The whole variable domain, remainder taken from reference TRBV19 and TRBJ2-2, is DGGITQSPKYLFRKEGQNVTLSCEQNLNHDAMYWYRQDPGQGLRLIYYSQIVNDFQKGDIAEGYSVSREKKESFPLTVTSAQKNPTAFYLCASSPTGRGTGELFFGEGSRLTVL.

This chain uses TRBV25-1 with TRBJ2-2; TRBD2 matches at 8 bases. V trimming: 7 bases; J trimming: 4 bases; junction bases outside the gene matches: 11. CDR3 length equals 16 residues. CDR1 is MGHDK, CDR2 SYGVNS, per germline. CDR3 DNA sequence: TGTGCCAGCACCTCCGGGACTAGGGGTGCCACCGGGGAGCTGTTTTTT. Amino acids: CASTSGTRGATGELFF.

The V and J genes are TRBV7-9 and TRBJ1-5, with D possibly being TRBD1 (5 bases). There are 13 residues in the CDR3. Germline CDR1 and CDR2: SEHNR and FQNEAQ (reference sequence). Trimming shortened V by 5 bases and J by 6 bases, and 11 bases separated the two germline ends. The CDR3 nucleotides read TGTGCCAGCAGCGCCTGGGGGGGTCAGCCCCAGCATTTT. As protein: CASSAWGGQPQHF.

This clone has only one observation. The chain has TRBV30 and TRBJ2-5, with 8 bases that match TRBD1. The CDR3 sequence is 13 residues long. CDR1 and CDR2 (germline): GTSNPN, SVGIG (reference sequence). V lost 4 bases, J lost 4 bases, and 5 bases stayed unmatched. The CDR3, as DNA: TGTGCCTGGACGGGCAGGGGGCGAGAGACCCAGTACTTC. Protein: CAWTGRGRETQYF.

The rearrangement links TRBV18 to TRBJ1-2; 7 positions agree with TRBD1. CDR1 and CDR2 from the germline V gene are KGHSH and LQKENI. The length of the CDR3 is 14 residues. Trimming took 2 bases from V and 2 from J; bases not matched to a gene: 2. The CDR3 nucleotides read TGTGCCAGCTCACCATGGGACAGAAACTATGGCTACACCTTC. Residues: CASSPWDRNYGYTF. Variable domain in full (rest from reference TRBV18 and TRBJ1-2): NAGVMQNPRHLVRRRGQEARLRCSPMKGHSHVYWYRQLPEEGLKFMVYLQKENIIDESGMPKERFSAEFPKEGPSILRIQQVVRGDSAAYFCASSPWDRNYGYTFGSGTRLTVV.

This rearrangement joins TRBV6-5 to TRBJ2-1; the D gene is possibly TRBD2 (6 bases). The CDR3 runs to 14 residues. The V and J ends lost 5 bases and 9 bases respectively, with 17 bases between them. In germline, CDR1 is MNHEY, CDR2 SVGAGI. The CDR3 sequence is CASSRSGFRGEQFF. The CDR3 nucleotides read TGTGCCAGCAGTCGAAGCGGGTTTCGTGGTGAGCAGTTCTTC.

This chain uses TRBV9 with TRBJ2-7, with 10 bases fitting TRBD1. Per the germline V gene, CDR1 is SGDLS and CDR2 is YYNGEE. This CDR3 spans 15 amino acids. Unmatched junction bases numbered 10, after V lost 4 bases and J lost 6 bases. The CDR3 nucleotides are TGTGCCAGCAGCCCCCCATCCGGGACAGGGGCCGAGCAGTACTTC. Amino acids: CASSPPSGTGAEQYF.

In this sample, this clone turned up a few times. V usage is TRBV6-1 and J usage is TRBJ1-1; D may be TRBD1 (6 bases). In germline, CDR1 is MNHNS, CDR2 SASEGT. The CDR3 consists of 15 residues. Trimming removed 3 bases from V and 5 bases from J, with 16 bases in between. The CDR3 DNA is TGTGCCAGCAGTGACCACCGAACAGGGAAAACTGAAGCTTTCTTT. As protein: CASSDHRTGKTEAFF.

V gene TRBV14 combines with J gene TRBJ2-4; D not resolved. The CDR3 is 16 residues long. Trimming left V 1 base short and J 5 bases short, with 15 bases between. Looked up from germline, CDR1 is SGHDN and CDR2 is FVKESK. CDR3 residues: CASSQVAVPPENIQYF. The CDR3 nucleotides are TGTGCCAGCAGCCAAGTTGCGGTCCCCCCGGAAAACATTCAGTACTTC. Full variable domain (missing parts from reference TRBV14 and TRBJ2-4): EAGVTQFPSHSVIEKGQTVTLRCDPISGHDNLYWYRRVMGKEIKFLLHFVKESKQDESGMPNNRFLAERTGGTYSTLKVQPAELEDSGVYFCASSQVAVPPENIQYFGAGTRLSVL.

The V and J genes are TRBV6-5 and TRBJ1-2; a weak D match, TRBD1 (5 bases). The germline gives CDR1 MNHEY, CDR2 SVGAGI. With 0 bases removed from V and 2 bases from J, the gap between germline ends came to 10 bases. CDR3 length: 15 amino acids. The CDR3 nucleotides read TGTGCCAGCAGTTACTCAGGGGATTTGAACTATGGCTACACCTTC. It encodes CASSYSGDLNYGYTF.

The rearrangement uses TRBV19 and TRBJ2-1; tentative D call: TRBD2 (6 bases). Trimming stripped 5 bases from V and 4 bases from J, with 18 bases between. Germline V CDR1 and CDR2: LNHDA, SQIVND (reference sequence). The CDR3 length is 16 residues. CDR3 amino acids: CASSAPPGLLYNEQFF. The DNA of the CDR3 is TGTGCCAGTAGTGCACCGCCGGGACTTCTTTACAATGAGCAGTTCTTC.

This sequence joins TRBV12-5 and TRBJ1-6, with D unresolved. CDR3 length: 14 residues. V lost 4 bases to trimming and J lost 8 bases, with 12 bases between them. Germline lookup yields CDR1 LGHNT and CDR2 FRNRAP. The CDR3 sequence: CASGSGLWYSPLHF. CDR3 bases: TGTGCTAGTGGTTCAGGACTCTGGTATTCACCCCTCCACTTT.

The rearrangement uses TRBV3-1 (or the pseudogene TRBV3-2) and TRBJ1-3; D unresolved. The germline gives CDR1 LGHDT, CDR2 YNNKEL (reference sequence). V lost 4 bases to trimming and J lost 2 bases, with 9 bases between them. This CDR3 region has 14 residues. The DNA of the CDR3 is TGTGCCAGCAGCCCTCTCCGGGCTGGAAACACCATATATTTT. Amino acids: CASSPLRAGNTIYF.

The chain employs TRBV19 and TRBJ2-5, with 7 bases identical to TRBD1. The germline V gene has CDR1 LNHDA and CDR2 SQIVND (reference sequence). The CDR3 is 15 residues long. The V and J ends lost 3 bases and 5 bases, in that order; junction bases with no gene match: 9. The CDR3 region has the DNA TGTGCCAGTAGTATCCGTAGGGGGCGAGGGGAGACCCAGTACTTC. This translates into CASSIRRGRGETQYF.

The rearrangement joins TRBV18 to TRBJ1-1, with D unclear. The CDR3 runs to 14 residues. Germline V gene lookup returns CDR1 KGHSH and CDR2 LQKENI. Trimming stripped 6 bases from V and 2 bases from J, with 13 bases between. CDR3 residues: CASSAADFNTEAFF. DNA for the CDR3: TGTGCCAGCTCGGCTGCTGACTTTAACACTGAAGCTTTCTTT.

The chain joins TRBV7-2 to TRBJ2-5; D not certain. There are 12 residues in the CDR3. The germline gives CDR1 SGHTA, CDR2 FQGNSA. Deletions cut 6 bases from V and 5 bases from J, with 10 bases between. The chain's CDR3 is CASSPVSETQYF. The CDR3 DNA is TGTGCCAGCAGTCCTGTGTCGGAGACCCAGTACTTC.

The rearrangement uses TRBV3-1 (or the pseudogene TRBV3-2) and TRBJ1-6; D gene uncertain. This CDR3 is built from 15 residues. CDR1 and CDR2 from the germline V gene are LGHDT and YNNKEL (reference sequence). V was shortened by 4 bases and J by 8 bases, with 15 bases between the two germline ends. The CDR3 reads CASSPRKGADSPLHF. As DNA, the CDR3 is TGTGCCAGCAGCCCAAGGAAGGGAGCGGATTCACCCCTCCACTTT.

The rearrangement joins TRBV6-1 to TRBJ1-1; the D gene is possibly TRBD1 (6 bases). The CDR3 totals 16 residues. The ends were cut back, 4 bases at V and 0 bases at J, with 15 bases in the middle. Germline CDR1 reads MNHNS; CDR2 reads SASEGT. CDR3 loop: CASSAMTGGMNTEAFF. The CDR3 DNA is TGTGCCAGCAGTGCGATGACAGGAGGTATGAACACTGAAGCTTTCTTT.

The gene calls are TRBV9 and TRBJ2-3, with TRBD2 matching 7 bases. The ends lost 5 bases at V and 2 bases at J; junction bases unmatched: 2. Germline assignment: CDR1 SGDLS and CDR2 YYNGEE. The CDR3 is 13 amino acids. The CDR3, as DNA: TGTGCCAGCAGGGGGGGGTCCACAGATACGCAGTATTTT. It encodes CASRGGSTDTQYF.

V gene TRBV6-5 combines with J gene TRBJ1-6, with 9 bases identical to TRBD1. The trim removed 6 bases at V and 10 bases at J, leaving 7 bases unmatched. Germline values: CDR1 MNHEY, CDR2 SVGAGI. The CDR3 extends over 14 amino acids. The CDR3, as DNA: TGTGCCAGCAGAACCGGGACAGGGAGATCACCCCTCCACTTT. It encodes CASRTGTGRSPLHF.

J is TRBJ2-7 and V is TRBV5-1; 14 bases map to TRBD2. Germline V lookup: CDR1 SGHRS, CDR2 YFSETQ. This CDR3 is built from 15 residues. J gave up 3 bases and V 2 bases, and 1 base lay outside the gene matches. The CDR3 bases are TGCGCCAGCAGCTTCGGGACTAGCGGGGGCTACGAGCAGTACTTC. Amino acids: CASSFGTSGGYEQYF.

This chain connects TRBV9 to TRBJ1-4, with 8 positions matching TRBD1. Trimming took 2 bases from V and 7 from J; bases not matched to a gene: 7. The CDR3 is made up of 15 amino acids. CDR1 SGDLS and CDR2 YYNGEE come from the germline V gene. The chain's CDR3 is CASSVRDRSGEKLFF. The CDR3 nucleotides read TGTGCCAGCAGCGTCAGGGACAGGTCCGGTGAAAAACTGTTTTTT.

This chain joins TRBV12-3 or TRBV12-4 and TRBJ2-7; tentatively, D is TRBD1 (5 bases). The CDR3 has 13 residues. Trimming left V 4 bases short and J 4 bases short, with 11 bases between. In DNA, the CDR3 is TGTGCCAGCAGTTACGACAGCTTTTACGAGCAGTACTTC. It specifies CASSYDSFYEQYF.

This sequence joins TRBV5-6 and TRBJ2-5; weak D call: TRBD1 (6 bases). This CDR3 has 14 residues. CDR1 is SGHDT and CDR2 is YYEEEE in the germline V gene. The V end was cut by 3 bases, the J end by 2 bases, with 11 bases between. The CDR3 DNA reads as TGTGCCAGCAGCTCGCAGGGGATTCAAGAGACCCAGTACTTC. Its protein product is CASSSQGIQETQYF.

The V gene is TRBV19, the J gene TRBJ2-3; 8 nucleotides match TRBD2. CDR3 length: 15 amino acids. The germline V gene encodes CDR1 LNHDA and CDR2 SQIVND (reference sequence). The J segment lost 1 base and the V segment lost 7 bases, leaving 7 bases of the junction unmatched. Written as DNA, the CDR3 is TGTGCCAGTACCGTAGCGGGGCGACGCACAGATACGCAGTATTTT. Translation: CASTVAGRRTDTQYF. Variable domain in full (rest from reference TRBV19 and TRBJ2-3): DGGITQSPKYLFRKEGQNVTLSCEQNLNHDAMYWYRQDPGQGLRLIYYSQIVNDFQKGDIAEGYSVSREKKESFPLTVTSAQKNPTAFYLCASTVAGRRTDTQYFGPGTRLTVL.

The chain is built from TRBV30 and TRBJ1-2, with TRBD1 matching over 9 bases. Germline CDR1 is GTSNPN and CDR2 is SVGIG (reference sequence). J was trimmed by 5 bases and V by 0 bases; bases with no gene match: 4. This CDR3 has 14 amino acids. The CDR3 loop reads CAWSVKGTGYGYTF. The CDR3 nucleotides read TGTGCCTGGAGTGTAAAGGGGACAGGGTATGGCTACACCTTC.

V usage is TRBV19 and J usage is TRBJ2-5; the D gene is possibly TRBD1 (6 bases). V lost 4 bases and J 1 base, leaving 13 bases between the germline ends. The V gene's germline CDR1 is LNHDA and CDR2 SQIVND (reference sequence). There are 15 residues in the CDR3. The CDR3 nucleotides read TGTGCCAGTAGTAGGGGCGGACAGACCCAAGAGACCCAGTACTTC. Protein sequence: CASSRGGQTQETQYF.